The rows below give T cell receptor beta chains drawn from one sample of a study of T-cell memory formation after mild COVID-19. One entry per CDR3 protein results from TCRdb running MiXCR on the 5' RACE reads. The sample shows under 700,000 distinct CDR3 sequences, around 21% of them seen only once. The sample was PBMCs or a T cell subset sorted from them (not recorded which). The receptor source for this set is an adult woman who had mild COVID-19 (a few samples of this study predate the infection). Cell type and time point are not known. CDR3s leave out the opening cysteine and the closing phenylalanine or tryptophan. Clone size is not always given. Where it is, it says once, few, many or a class for expanded clones.

few | TRBV20-1 | SAPTSGRGYEQY
few | TRBV7-2 | ASSFNRGQPQH
NA | TRBV15 | ATSRDSGQGVGQY
few | TRBV9 | ASSVGVVAGDYEKLF
NA | TRBV6-5 | ATRDFMEYEQY
few | TRBV2 | ASSGGVNQPQH
many | TRBV6-5 | ASSHMARGTKNIQY
few | TRBV9 | ASSSRLAGGENIQY
many | TRBV24-1 | ATSDRQAGGSYNEQF
few | TRBV7-6 | ASSPRDRRETQY
NA | TRBV29-1 | SVTVANTGELF
few | TRBV19 | ASTPSSPTAEAF
NA | TRBV19 | ASSIVLAGVGEQF